This T cell receptor beta chain was captured in a study of Graves' ophthalmopathy and Graves' hyperthyroidism. General observations from the study: Researchers report that a 13-signature model separated ophthalmopathy from stable hyperthyroidism, posting 85% to 90% sensitivity and 75% to 84% specificity. Ophthalmopathy progression was predicted by the model at 70.59% sensitivity and approximately 72% specificity.

As to this clonotype: Its target is not known.

From RNA, the CDR3 regions of TCR beta chains were amplified and sequenced. HTBI primers primed a first-round RT-PCR, and a second-round multiplex PCR followed. TCRdb processed the multiplex PCR reads anew with MiXCR; each CDR3 protein has one entry. The sample contains about 1.2 million distinct CDR3 sequences, 35% to 40% of which appear only once. V shed 11 bases and J shed 5 bases, with 16 bases lying between them. Germline loops: CDR1 ENHRY, CDR2 SYGVKD. The CDR3 loop spans 12 amino acids. Newly diagnosed hyperthyroidism donors, aged 18 to 65, duration under 2 months. Physicians reached a diagnosis by relying on clinical symptoms, serum thyroxine, TRAb, thyroid ultrasound and orbital computed tomography.

Sequencing was carried out using peripheral blood or thyroid tissue (not recorded which). The clonotype was recovered from an adult man with Graves' hyperthyroidism. The V and J genes are TRBV10-3 and TRBJ2-7; D is possibly TRBD1 or TRBD2 (6 bases each). CDR3 DNA: TGTGCCTCCGGGGGCGGGATCAACGAGCAGTACTTC. This translates into CASGGGINEQYF.